These 24 T cell receptor beta chains came from one sample sequenced in a study of cytomegalovirus exposure and HLA in healthy donors. Primers for the PCR totalled 60 Vbeta and 13 Jbeta. The protocol was immunoSEQ multiplex PCR, while the TCRdb copy is restricted to in-frame clones and leaves out a portion. The sample contains about 160,000 clones, under 90% of which appear only once. The material sequenced was PBMCs. The receptors stem from a man aged 25-45 years in good health and CMV-seronegative.

The chain uses TRBV29-1 and TRBJ1-2, with D perhaps TRBD1 (6 bases). Germline CDR1 and CDR2: SQVTM and ANQGSEA. The V and J ends lost 4 bases and 2 bases respectively, with 11 bases between them. The CDR3 contains 13 residues. This CDR3 reads CSVGAGANYGYTF. The CDR3 region has the DNA TGCAGCGTTGGGGCGGGGGCCAACTATGGCTACACCTTC.

In its sample, this clone was seen once. The chain has TRBV28 and TRBJ1-1, with 7 bases identical to TRBD1. J gave up 2 bases and V 4 bases, and 10 bases lay outside the gene matches. The length of the CDR3 is 16 residues. CDR1 is MDHEN and CDR2 is SYDVKM in the germline V gene. DNA for the CDR3: TGTGCCAGCAGTTCTACCTTTACAGGGGTTAACACTGAAGCTTTCTTT. This encodes CASSSTFTGVNTEAFF.

This clone was detected only once. The rearrangement uses TRBV4-1 and TRBJ2-3; a possible D gene is TRBD2 (5 bases). This CDR3 has 17 residues. CDR1 MGHRA and CDR2 YSYEKL come from the germline V gene. V was shortened by 2 bases and J by 6 bases, with 21 bases between the two germline ends. CDR3 in amino acids: CASSQFGPGKVSDTQYF. CDR3 coding DNA: TGCGCCAGCAGCCAATTTGGGCCGGGGAAGGTTTCGGATACGCAGTATTTT.

CDR3 amino acids: CASNLDRGGNQPQHF. CDR3 bases: TGTGCCAGCAACCTCGACAGGGGAGGTAATCAGCCCCAGCATTTT. The chain joins TRBV6-1 to TRBJ1-5; 8 bases align to TRBD1. Germline V gene sequence: CDR1 MNHNS, CDR2 SASEGT. V shed 7 bases and J 4 bases; nucleotides not matched to a gene: 9. The CDR3 covers 15 residues.

The chain employs TRBV7-2 and TRBJ1-3, with D perhaps TRBD1 (6 bases). The germline CDR1 and CDR2 sequences are SGHTA and FQGNSA. The CDR3 totals 15 residues. V lost 5 bases, J lost 0 bases, and 11 bases lay in between. CDR3 loop: CASSPDRFSGNTIYF. The CDR3 coding sequence is TGTGCCAGCAGCCCGGACAGATTCTCTGGAAACACCATATATTTT.

The V call is TRBV28, the J call TRBJ2-5; 8 nucleotides agree with TRBD1. Unmatched junction bases numbered 3, after V lost 7 bases and J lost 5 bases. Germline CDR1 and CDR2: MDHEN and SYDVKM. The CDR3 loop spans 12 amino acids. CDR3 nucleotide sequence: TGTGCCAGCACCCGGGACAGGGAGACCCAGTACTTC. Protein sequence: CASTRDRETQYF.

The chain couples TRBV5-4 to TRBJ1-6; D gene uncertain. V shed 0 bases and J shed 6 bases, with 10 bases lying between them. CDR3 length equals 15 residues. The germline gives CDR1 SGHNT, CDR2 YYREEE (reference sequence). The CDR3 DNA sequence: TGTGCCAGCAGCTTGGTCGGAGGAGGTAATTCACCCCTCCACTTT. This translates into CASSLVGGGNSPLHF.

Details on this clone: Other DNA sequences in the same sample also yield this CDR3. This chain connects TRBV20-1 to TRBJ2-5; D gene ambiguous. Germline-derived CDR1 and CDR2 are DFQATT and SNEGSKA (reference sequence). This CDR3 region has 10 residues. Trimming removed 4 bases from V and 5 bases from J, with 5 bases in between. The chain's CDR3 is CSAIRETQYF. The DNA of the CDR3 is TGCAGTGCTATTCGGGAGACCCAGTACTTC.

The chain recombines TRBV7-9 with TRBJ2-7; perhaps TRBD1 as D (6 bases). The CDR3 has 14 residues. Germline V lookup: CDR1 SEHNR, CDR2 FQNEAQ (reference sequence). Trimming shortened V by 5 bases and J by 1 base, and 12 bases separated the two germline ends. CDR3 coding DNA: TGTGCCAGCAGCCAAAGAGACAGGTCCTACGAGCAGTACTTC. Residues: CASSQRDRSYEQYF.

The chain couples TRBV2 to TRBJ1-2; D is possibly TRBD1 (6 bases). The germline V gene encodes CDR1 SNHLY and CDR2 FYNNEI. V was shortened by 5 bases and J by 4 bases, with 14 bases between the two germline ends. This CDR3 has 14 amino acids. This chain's CDR3 is CASSNLQGSYGYTF. For the CDR3, the DNA is TGTGCCAGCAGTAATTTACAGGGATCCTATGGCTACACCTTC.

The table lists this clone with a few counts. The CDR3 region is CASERVSGEQYF. The CDR3 DNA sequence: TGTGCCAGCGAGAGGGTCAGCGGGGAGCAGTACTTC. This chain connects TRBV7-9 to TRBJ2-7, with D possibly TRBD2 on 6 matching bases. Trimming took 8 bases from V and 7 from J, leaving 15 bases between them. This CDR3 has 12 amino acids. Germline V gene lookup returns CDR1 SEHNR and CDR2 FQNEAQ (reference sequence). Full variable domain (missing parts from reference TRBV7-9 and TRBJ2-7): DTGVSQNPRHKITKRGQNVTFRCDPISEHNRLYWYRQTLGQGPEFLTYFQNEAQLEKSRLLSDRFSAERPKGSFSTLEIQRTEQGDSAMYLCASERVSGEQYFGPGTRLTVT.

This clone appeared a few times. The gene calls are TRBV30 and TRBJ2-3, with D perhaps matching TRBD1 (6 bases). The ends were cut back, 2 bases at V and 2 bases at J, with 11 bases in the middle. The CDR3 is 14 amino acids. Germline values: CDR1 GTSNPN, CDR2 SVGIG (reference sequence). CDR3 bases: TGTGCCTGGAGTACAGGGCGCGTCACAGATACGCAGTATTTT. It translates to CAWSTGRVTDTQYF.

The chain couples TRBV9 to TRBJ2-7; 8 bases align to TRBD2. The CDR3 sequence is 14 residues long. In germline, CDR1 is SGDLS, CDR2 YYNGEE. The V gene end was trimmed by 0 bases and the J gene end by 4 bases; junction bases not matched to a gene: 3. CDR3 sequence: CASSVGAGGYEQYF. The DNA for the CDR3 is TGTGCCAGCAGCGTAGGGGCGGGGGGATACGAGCAGTACTTC.

The chain links TRBV7-2 to TRBJ2-5; 10 nucleotides line up with TRBD2. V lost 1 base, J lost 0 bases, and 8 bases stayed unmatched. This CDR3 spans 18 amino acids. Per germline, CDR1 SGHTA and CDR2 FQGNSA. This CDR3 reads CASSLGVSGGPNQETQYF. DNA for the CDR3: TGTGCCAGCAGCTTAGGGGTTAGCGGGGGGCCCAACCAAGAGACCCAGTACTTC.

This chain joins TRBV28 and TRBJ1-1, with a weak D call TRBD1 (5 bases). The CDR3 loop spans 15 amino acids. Trimming left V 5 bases short and J 0 bases short, with 13 bases between. The V gene's germline CDR1 is MDHEN and CDR2 SYDVKM. The CDR3 loop is CASSLPKGMNTEAFF. Written as DNA, the CDR3 is TGTGCCAGCAGTCTCCCGAAGGGGATGAACACTGAAGCTTTCTTT.

The chain links TRBV7-2 to TRBJ2-7; 8 bases line up with TRBD2. Germline lookup yields CDR1 SGHTA and CDR2 FQGNSA. Trimming removed 5 bases from V and 6 bases from J; junction bases left unmatched: 18. The CDR3 length is 17 residues. CDR3 sequence reads: CASSPYPVSGVLSEQYF. In DNA form, the CDR3 reads TGTGCCAGCAGCCCCTACCCGGTTAGCGGGGTTCTTTCCGAGCAGTACTTC.

The chain links TRBV28 to TRBJ2-3; 8 nucleotides line up with TRBD2. The CDR3 totals 14 residues. V lost 4 bases to trimming and J lost 10 bases; unmatched junction nucleotides: 10. CDR1 is MDHEN and CDR2 is SYDVKM in the germline V gene. The CDR3 DNA follows: TGTGCCAGCAGTTCACGGGGGGGCCGGTTGTCGCAGTATTTT. It codes for CASSSRGGRLSQYF. Filled out from reference TRBV28 and TRBJ2-3, the complete variable domain reads DVKVTQSSRYLVKRTGEKVFLECVQDMDHENMFWYRQDPGLGLRLIYFSYDVKMKEKGDIPEGYSVSREKKERFSLILESASTNQTSMYLCASSSRGGRLSQYFGPGTRLTVL.

V and J are TRBV4-1 and TRBJ2-2; a possible D gene is TRBD2 (7 bases). The V and J ends lost 1 base and 8 bases respectively, with 11 bases between them. This CDR3 has 14 amino acids. Germline V CDR1 and CDR2: MGHRA, YSYEKL. The CDR3 DNA reads TGCGCCAGCAGCCAAGTTCGGGGGGCTGGGGAGCTGTTTTTT. Amino acids: CASSQVRGAGELFF.

The gene calls are TRBV29-1 and TRBJ1-5; maybe TRBD1 (5 bases). This CDR3 is 13 amino acids long. Germline values: CDR1 SQVTM, CDR2 ANQGSEA. Deletions cut 4 bases from V and 6 bases from J, with 13 bases between. The CDR3 DNA sequence: TGCAGCGTTGGAGAGGGGCAAACTCAGCCCCAGCATTTT. Protein product: CSVGEGQTQPQHF.

The chain joins TRBV7-2 to TRBJ2-5; TRBD1 matches at 8 bases. V gave up 1 base and J gave up 5 bases; unmatched junction bases: 6. Germline V lookup: CDR1 SGHTA, CDR2 FQGNSA. The CDR3 has 15 residues. This chain's CDR3 is CASSLGGRGQETQYF. In nucleotides, the CDR3 is TGTGCCAGCAGCTTAGGAGGCAGGGGGCAGGAGACCCAGTACTTC.

The chain combines TRBV30 with TRBJ2-5, with D unclear. V lost 2 bases and J 3 bases, leaving 13 bases between the germline ends. Per germline, CDR1 GTSNPN and CDR2 SVGIG (reference sequence). The CDR3 loop spans 14 amino acids. CDR3 sequence: CAWSLPGGKETQYF. The CDR3 bases are TGTGCCTGGAGTTTACCAGGTGGCAAAGAGACCCAGTACTTC.

The V call is TRBV28, the J call TRBJ2-7, with 14 nucleotides matching TRBD2. This CDR3 region has 15 residues. V was clipped by 5 bases and J by 4 bases; unmatched bases: 4. Germline V gene lookup returns CDR1 MDHEN and CDR2 SYDVKM. The CDR3 spells CASSLGTSGSYEQYF. Written as DNA, the CDR3 is TGTGCCAGCAGTCTCGGGACTAGCGGGAGTTACGAGCAGTACTTC.

The chain uses TRBV7-3 and TRBJ2-5; TRBD2 agrees at 7 bases. In germline, CDR1 is SGHTA, CDR2 FQGTGA. V lost 4 bases and J lost 0; bases outside the gene matches: 5. The CDR3 is 15 residues long. DNA for the CDR3: TGTGCCAGCAGCTCAACGGGGACTAACCAAGAGACCCAGTACTTC. Protein product: CASSSTGTNQETQYF.

Remarks on this clone: Germline and junction disagree at one end, which may indicate a read error. This chain uses TRBV7-9 with TRBJ2-7, with D perhaps TRBD1 (6 bases). CDR3 length: 17 residues. The germline V gene has CDR1 SEHNR and CDR2 FQNEAQ (reference sequence). The DNA for the CDR3 is TGTTCCAGCAGCTCCACTTCGGGACACTTTTTCTCCTACGAGCAGTACTTC. This gives the protein CSSSSTSGHFFSYEQYF.